This TCR beta chain was sequenced in a study of blood T cell repertoires in COVID-19. Here immunoSEQ multiplex PCR was the method, and the copy in TCRdb shows in-frame clones only, minus some. The sample has fewer than 75,000 clones, around 87% seen once; the top ten hold around 8%. Losses at the gene ends were 3 bases for V and 11 bases for J; bases not matched to a gene: 13. CDR1 and CDR2 from the germline V gene are SGDLS and YYNGEE. The CDR3 is 14 residues long. The chain recombines TRBV9 with TRBJ1-1, with 7 bases identical to TRBD1. This sequence originates from a man over 45 with active COVID-19. The sequenced sample was peripheral blood. The CDR3 nucleotides read TGTGCCAGCAGCGGGGGTTGGACAGGCGGAATGGCTTTCTTT. Its translation: CASSGGWTGGMAFF.